This TCR beta chain was sequenced during a study of blood T cell repertoires in COVID-19. On the study more broadly: Whether acute or convalescent, the COVID-19 samples came from the United States, Italy and Spain. T cells, B-cell-depleted T cells, or PBMCs provided the cDNA or gDNA that served as material.

This clone has only a few counts. As processed by the authors: The assay estimated nucleated cells by amplifying reference gene primers. Sequenced by immunoSEQ multiplex PCR; TCRdb stores in-frame clones only, minus some. The V and J calls and clone size are taken from that table; D and trimming were inferred from the DNA. The repertoire holds hundreds of thousands of clones, about four fifths seen once, with 7.5% in the top ten. Seattle's cohort entered during active infection and was followed longitudinally. Germline values: CDR1 SGHTA, CDR2 FQGNSA. This CDR3 has 18 residues. After removal of 7 bases from V and 4 bases from J, the junction contained 17 bases not matched to a gene.

The chain is built from TRBV7-2 and TRBJ1-1, with 11 bases matching TRBD1. The receptor was derived from an elderly woman with COVID-19, enrolled during active disease. Sequenced input: peripheral blood. The CDR3 region has the DNA TGTGCCAGCAACACCCCCGGGACAGGGGGAATTTGGAGCACTGAAGCTTTCTTT. Residues: CASNTPGTGGIWSTEAFF.